This entry lists 12 T cell receptor beta chains sequenced from one sample in a study of T cell changes during pregnancy in multiple sclerosis (dated by TCRdb to 2018 to 2020). Library prep was done by the immunoSEQ multiplex PCR assay. TCRdb took over this immuneACCESS table, retaining in-frame rearrangements with V and J assigned. Such tables are incomplete; in checked studies, under half of the missing clones stem from an unresolved V gene, and the remainder is unexplained. This sample gives tens of thousands of clones in total; around 93% of them show up just once. Of the sample, around 1.7% falls within the top ten clones. The specimen was peripheral blood, collected after pregnancy. The receptors here all came from a female donor with multiple sclerosis, enrolled in a pregnancy study.

V usage is TRBV2 and J usage is TRBJ1-1; D call uncertain. The CDR3 is made up of 14 amino acids. V lost 4 bases, J lost 2 bases, and 11 bases lay in between. Germline-derived CDR1 and CDR2 are SNHLY and FYNNEI. In nucleotides, the CDR3 is TGTGCCAGCAGTGTCTTACCGGGTAACACTGAAGCTTTCTTT. Translation: CASSVLPGNTEAFF.

This sequence joins TRBV18 and TRBJ2-4, with 8 bases that match TRBD1. This CDR3 is 19 amino acids long. Germline V lookup: CDR1 KGHSH, CDR2 LQKENI. V lost 6 bases, J lost 0 bases, and 16 bases stayed unmatched. CDR3 residues: CASSRVDRVALLAKNIQYF. As DNA, the CDR3 is TGTGCCAGCTCGCGAGTGGACAGGGTGGCACTACTAGCCAAAAACATTCAGTACTTC.

The chain is built from TRBV6-5 and TRBJ1-2; D unclear. The CDR3 totals 12 residues. In germline, CDR1 is MNHEY, CDR2 SVGAGI. V lost 5 bases to trimming and J lost 7 bases, with 11 bases between them. In DNA form, the CDR3 reads TGTGCCAGCAGTCCCTCACAACGTGGCTACACCTTC. Its translation: CASSPSQRGYTF.

This clone was counted once. The chain couples TRBV9 to TRBJ2-3, with unresolved D. The CDR3 spans 14 residues. Germline loops: CDR1 SGDLS, CDR2 YYNGEE. Trimming cost V 0 bases and J 3 bases, with 8 bases left between them. The CDR3 here is CASSVGSLTDTQYF. The CDR3 DNA sequence: TGTGCCAGCAGCGTAGGTTCTCTTACAGATACGCAGTATTTT.

V and J are TRBV9 and TRBJ2-7; 10 bases line up with TRBD2. The CDR3 covers 15 residues. Germline CDR1 is SGDLS and CDR2 is YYNGEE. With V trimmed by 0 bases and J by 5 bases, 5 bases remained unmatched. Here the CDR3 reads CASSVGAGGPHEQYF. The DNA for the CDR3 is TGTGCCAGCAGCGTAGGAGCGGGAGGGCCCCACGAGCAGTACTTC.

V is TRBV11-2 and J is TRBJ1-1; perhaps TRBD1 as D (6 bases). The CDR3 consists of 14 residues. From germline, CDR1 is SGHAT and CDR2 FQNNGV. Trimming removed 5 bases at V and 0 bases at J, with 10 bases between. The CDR3 region has the DNA TGTGCCAGCAGCCTTGGACAGATGAACACTGAAGCTTTCTTT. Translation: CASSLGQMNTEAFF.

The J gene is TRBJ2-2, the V gene TRBV5-4; D is perhaps TRBD2 (6 bases). Germline V lookup: CDR1 SGHNT, CDR2 YYREEE (reference sequence). The CDR3 covers 14 residues. V gave up 3 bases and J gave up 4 bases, with 10 bases separating them. CDR3 DNA: TGTGCCAGCAGCTGGGGCGGGGTCACCGGGGAGCTGTTTTTT. It yields the protein CASSWGGVTGELFF. The full variable domain, completed using reference TRBV5-4 and TRBJ2-2, is ETGVTQSPTHLIKTRGQQVTLRCSSQSGHNTVSWYQQALGQGPQFIFQYYREEENGRGNFPPRFSGLQFPNYSSELNVNALELDDSALYLCASSWGGVTGELFFGEGSRLTVL.

The J gene is TRBJ1-5, the V gene TRBV6-6, with TRBD1 matching over 9 bases. Germline CDR1 MNHNY, CDR2 SVGAGI (reference sequence). CDR3 size: 15 residues. J was trimmed by 5 bases and V by 0 bases; bases with no gene match: 2. The CDR3 region has the DNA TGTGCCAGCAGTTACTCGGGGACAGGGCATCAGCCCCAGCATTTT. Residues: CASSYSGTGHQPQHF.

This clone came up a few times. CDR3 bases: TGCGCCAGCAGCCGGACAGGGGGCGCTGGAAACACCATATATTTT. Protein sequence: CASSRTGGAGNTIYF. The rearrangement links TRBV4-3 to TRBJ1-3, with 11 bases that match TRBD1. Germline-derived CDR1 and CDR2 are LGHNA and YSLEER. The CDR3 runs 15 residues. V dropped 4 bases and J dropped 2; count of bases not matched to a gene: 1.

The V call is TRBV21-1, the J call TRBJ2-5; the table's D gene call, TRBD1, was not cross checked with the DNA. TRBV21-1 is tagged as a pseudogene. This CDR3 contains 15 residues. CDR3 sequence (DNA): TGTGCCAGCAGCAAAGTAAGGACCCAAAGGGGGACCCAGTACTTC. This sequence encodes CASSKVRTQRGTQYF.

This chain joins TRBV7-9 and TRBJ2-1; 11 positions agree with TRBD2. This CDR3 has 17 amino acids. The J segment lost 0 bases and the V segment lost 1 base, leaving 2 bases of the junction unmatched. Per the germline V gene, CDR1 is SEHNR and CDR2 is FQNEAQ (reference sequence). This CDR3 reads CASSLVLAGVSYNEQFF. As DNA, the CDR3 is TGTGCCAGCAGCTTAGTACTAGCGGGGGTCTCCTACAATGAGCAGTTCTTC. The full variable domain, rest sourced from reference TRBV7-9 and TRBJ2-1, is DTGVSQNPRHKITKRGQNVTFRCDPISEHNRLYWYRQTLGQGPEFLTYFQNEAQLEKSRLLSDRFSAERPKGSFSTLEIQRTEQGDSAMYLCASSLVLAGVSYNEQFFGPGTRLTVL.

V usage is TRBV18 and J usage is TRBJ2-1, with D possibly being TRBD1 (5 bases). In germline, CDR1 is KGHSH, CDR2 LQKENI. The CDR3 is 13 residues long. With 3 bases removed from V and 9 bases from J, the gap between germline ends came to 12 bases. This chain's CDR3 is CASSPRRVGEQFF. The CDR3 coding sequence is TGTGCCAGCTCACCCCGCAGGGTAGGTGAGCAGTTCTTC.